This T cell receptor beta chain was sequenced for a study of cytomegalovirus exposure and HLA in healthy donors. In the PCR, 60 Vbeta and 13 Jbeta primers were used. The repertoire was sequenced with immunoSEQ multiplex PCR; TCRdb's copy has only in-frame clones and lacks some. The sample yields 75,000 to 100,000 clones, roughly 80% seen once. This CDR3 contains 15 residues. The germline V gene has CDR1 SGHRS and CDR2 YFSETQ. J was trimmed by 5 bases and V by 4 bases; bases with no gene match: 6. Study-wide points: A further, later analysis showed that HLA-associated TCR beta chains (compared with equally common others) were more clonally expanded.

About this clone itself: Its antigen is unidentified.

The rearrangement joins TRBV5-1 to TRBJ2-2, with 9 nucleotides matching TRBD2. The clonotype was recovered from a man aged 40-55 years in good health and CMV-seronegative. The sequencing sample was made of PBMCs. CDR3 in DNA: TGCGCCAGCAGCATGACTAGCGGTGGGACCGGGGAGCTGTTTTTT. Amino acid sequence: CASSMTSGGTGELFF.